Only a few counts were recorded for the clone carrying this T cell receptor (beta chain). Antigen: not known. Trimming cost V 5 bases and J 1 base; bases outside gene matches: 6. This CDR3 spans 16 amino acids. The V gene's germline CDR1 is SEHNR and CDR2 FQNEAQ (reference sequence). This specimen belongs to a study of identical twins. Study-wide results and limits: Abundant beta clonotypes from cord blood had fewer insertions, unlike memory repertoires, which showed none. The authors noted that invariant MAIT and iNKT cells could partly confound zero-insertion analyses.

Unique molecular identifiers were present on the cDNA, which also gained a universal primer site by template switching. Using its own MiXCR run on the 5' RACE reads, TCRdb lists one record per CDR3 protein. The sample contains 600,000 to 800,000 distinct CDR3 sequences, 20% to 25% of which appear only once. These data were also reused for a study on T cells expressing NK-cell markers. That source reports: Whether the expanded NKG2C+ T cell clones recognized HCMV remained unclear.

The V call is TRBV7-9, the J call TRBJ2-2, with 8 bases that match TRBD1. What was sequenced was PBMCs. The receptor was isolated from a woman younger than 35 in good health. The DNA of the CDR3 is TGTGCCAGCAGCCACCCTGGACAGGGGAACACCGGGGAGCTGTTTTTT. It is translated as CASSHPGQGNTGELFF.